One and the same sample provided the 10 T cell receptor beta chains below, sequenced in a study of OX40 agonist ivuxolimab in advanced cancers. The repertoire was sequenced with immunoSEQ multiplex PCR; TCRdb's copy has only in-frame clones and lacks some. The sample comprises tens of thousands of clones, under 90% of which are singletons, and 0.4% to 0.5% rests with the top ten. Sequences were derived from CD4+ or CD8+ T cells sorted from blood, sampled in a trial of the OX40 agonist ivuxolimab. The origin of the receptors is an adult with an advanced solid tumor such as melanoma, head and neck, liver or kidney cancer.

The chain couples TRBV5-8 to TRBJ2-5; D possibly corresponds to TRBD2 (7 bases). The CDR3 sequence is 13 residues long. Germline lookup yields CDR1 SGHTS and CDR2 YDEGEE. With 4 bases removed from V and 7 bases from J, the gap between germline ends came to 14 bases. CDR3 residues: CASSNGGARTQYF. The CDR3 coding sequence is TGTGCCAGCAGCAATGGGGGGGCAAGGACCCAGTACTTC.

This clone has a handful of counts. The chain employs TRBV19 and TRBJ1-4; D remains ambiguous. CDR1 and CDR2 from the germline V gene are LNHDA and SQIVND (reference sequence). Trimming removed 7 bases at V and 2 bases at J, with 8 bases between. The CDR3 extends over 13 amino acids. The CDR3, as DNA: TGTGCCAGTACGGACGGTACTAATGAAAAACTGTTTTTT. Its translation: CASTDGTNEKLFF.

CDR3: CAIGEGPGNTIYF. CDR3 DNA sequence: TGTGCTATAGGAGAGGGCCCCGGAAACACCATATATTTT. The V gene is TRBV10-3, the J gene TRBJ1-3; no definite D call. This CDR3 region has 13 residues. The germline gives CDR1 ENHRY, CDR2 SYGVKD.

CDR3 DNA sequence: TGTGCCAGCAGCTCAGGACTAACCACAGATACGCAGTATTTT. The encoded protein is CASSSGLTTDTQYF. The rearrangement uses TRBV27 and TRBJ2-3, with TRBD2 as a possible D gene (6 bases). Looked up from germline, CDR1 is MNHEY and CDR2 is SMNVEV (reference sequence). The CDR3 runs 14 residues. The V end was cut by 6 bases, the J end by 2 bases, with 12 bases between.

For the CDR3, the DNA is TGTGCCAGCTCACCATCATCAGCTACGAACACCGGGGAGCTGTTTTTT. This translates into CASSPSSATNTGELFF. The chain has TRBV18 and TRBJ2-2; no definite D call. This CDR3 has 16 residues. The germline V gene encodes CDR1 KGHSH and CDR2 LQKENI. The V and J ends lost 2 bases and 0 bases respectively, with 10 bases between them.

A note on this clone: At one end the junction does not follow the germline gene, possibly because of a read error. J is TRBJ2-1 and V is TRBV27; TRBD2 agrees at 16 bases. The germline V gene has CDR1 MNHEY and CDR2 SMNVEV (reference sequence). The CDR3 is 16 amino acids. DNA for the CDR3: TGTGCCAGCAAAGAGACCCCAGGGACTAGCGGGGGGGCTTGGGTCTTC. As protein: CASKETPGTSGGAWVF.

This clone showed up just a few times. The CDR3 here is CASSSKVTGAFF. CDR3 nucleotide sequence: TGTGCCAGCAGTTCTAAGGTGACGGGGGCTTTCTTT. The rearrangement joins TRBV5-4 to TRBJ1-1; D unclear. V lost 5 bases and J 11 bases, leaving 16 bases between the germline ends. Germline-derived CDR1 and CDR2 are SGHNT and YYREEE (reference sequence). CDR3 size: 12 residues.

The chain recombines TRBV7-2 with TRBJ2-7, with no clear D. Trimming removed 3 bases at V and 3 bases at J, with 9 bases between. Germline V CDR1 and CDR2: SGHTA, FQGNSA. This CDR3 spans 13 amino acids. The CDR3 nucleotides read TGTGCCAGCAGCTTTGGGCTTAACTACGAGCAGTACTTC. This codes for CASSFGLNYEQYF.

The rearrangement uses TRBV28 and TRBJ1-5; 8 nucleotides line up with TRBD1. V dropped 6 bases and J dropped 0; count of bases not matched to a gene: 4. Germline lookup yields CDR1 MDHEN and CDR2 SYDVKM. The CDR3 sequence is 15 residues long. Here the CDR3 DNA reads TGTGCCAGCAGAGGACAGGGTTATAGCAATCAGCCCCAGCATTTT. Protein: CASRGQGYSNQPQHF.

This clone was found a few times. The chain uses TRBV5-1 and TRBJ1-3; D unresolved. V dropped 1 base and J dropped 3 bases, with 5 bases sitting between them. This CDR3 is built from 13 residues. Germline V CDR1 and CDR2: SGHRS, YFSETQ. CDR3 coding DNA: TGCGCCAGCAGCTTGACGGATGGAAACACCATATATTTT. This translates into CASSLTDGNTIYF.